A selection of T cell receptor beta chains follows, all from one sample in a study of cytomegalovirus exposure and HLA in healthy donors. Assay used: immunoSEQ multiplex PCR; TCRdb lists only in-frame clones, some missing. The table includes some 170,000 clones, 80% detected once. Source material: PBMCs. The receptors come from a man aged 18 to 29 in good health and CMV-seropositive. Each CDR3 is given with its conserved first and last residue. Fields, in order: J gene, D gene, clone size, V gene, CDR3 DNA, CDR3 protein. A D gene is named only where the DNA matches it firmly. Not every row has a clone size; where given, it reads once, few, many or a size class.

>TRBJ1-5|-|-|TRBV2
TGTGCCAGCACACAGGAGTCCAAGAGTCAGCCCCAGCATTTT
CASTQESKSQPQHF
>TRBJ2-3|-|few|TRBV27
TGTGCCAGCAGTTTTTTGGACAGTAACACAGATACGCAGTATTTT
CASSFLDSNTDTQYF
>TRBJ2-1|TRBD2|-|TRBV6-5
TGTGCCAGCGGGGTGGGGGGGGTAAACAATGAGCAGTTCTTC
CASGVGGVNNEQFF
>TRBJ1-2|TRBD1|-|TRBV5-6
TGTGCCAGCAGCGCCCGGGACAGGTCTTATGGCTACACCTTC
CASSARDRSYGYTF
>TRBJ1-5|-|-|TRBV6-5
TGTGCCAGCAGACCCCGACAGGCCAATCAGCCCCAGCATTTT
CASRPRQANQPQHF
>TRBJ2-7|TRBD1|-|TRBV27
TGTGCCAGCAGTTTAGAACAGGGGAAGTACGAGCAGTACTTC
CASSLEQGKYEQYF
>TRBJ2-2|-|few|TRBV7-9
TGTGCCAGCAGCCGCGATACCGGGGAGCTGTTTTTT
CASSRDTGELFF
>TRBJ1-2|-|-|TRBV27
TGTGCCAGCAGTTTATCGTGGGAGGGCCACTATGGCTACACCTTC
CASSLSWEGHYGYTF
>TRBJ1-4|-|-|TRBV13
TGTGCCAGCAGCTTAAGGGGAACTAATGAAAAACTGTTTTTT
CASSLRGTNEKLFF
>TRBJ2-1|-|few|TRBV7-2
TGTGCCAGCAGCTATATGACAGTGAAGAATGAGCAGTTCTTC
CASSYMTVKNEQFF
>TRBJ1-5|-|-|TRBV21-1
TGTGCCAGCAGCAAAAGGAGGAGGGGCAATCAGCCCCAGCATTTT
CASSKRRRGNQPQHF
>TRBJ2-3|-|-|TRBV27
TGTGCCAGCAGTTTATCGATGGCCAGGGGAGGACAGGCCACAGATACGCAGTATTTT
CASSLSMARGGQATDTQYF
>TRBJ2-5|TRBD2|-|TRBV19
TGTGCCAGTAGTATCGGACTAGCGGGAGAAAGCGAGACCCAGTACTTC
CASSIGLAGESETQYF
>TRBJ2-5|TRBD2|-|TRBV5-1
TGCGCCAGCAGCTTACTAGCGGTACAAGAGACCCAGTACTTC
CASSLLAVQETQYF
>TRBJ2-1|TRBD2|-|TRBV29-1
TGCAGCGGGGGACTAGTAAACAATGAGCAGTTCTTC
CSGGLVNNEQFF
>TRBJ1-1|-|-|TRBV7-9
TGTGCCAGCAGCCAGGGGATGGGCTTGAACACTGAAGCTTTCTTT
CASSQGMGLNTEAFF
>TRBJ2-2|-|-|TRBV7-9
TGTGCCAGCAGCTTACAGGCCTTGAACACCGGGGAGCTGTTTTTT
CASSLQALNTGELFF
>TRBJ1-3|-|-|TRBV7-9
TGTGCCAGCAGCTACAGCCTGGACACGCCTGGAAACACCATATATTTT
CASSYSLDTPGNTIYF
>TRBJ1-4|-|-|TRBV5-5
TGTGCCAGCAGCCTTGGACAGCGGGGCCCAAATGAAAAACTGTTTTTT
CASSLGQRGPNEKLFF
>TRBJ2-1|TRBD2|-|TRBV28
TGTGCCAGCACCGTAGCGGGAGGGGACAATGAGCAGTTCTTC
CASTVAGGDNEQFF
>TRBJ1-2|-|-|TRBV19
TGTGCCAGTAGTTACGAGCGGTTTAACTATGGCTACACCTTC
CASSYERFNYGYTF
>TRBJ1-1|-|-|TRBV7-2
TGTGCCAGCAGCTTAGGACGGGGAGCGGGGAACACTGAAGCTTTCTTT
CASSLGRGAGNTEAFF
>TRBJ2-1|TRBD2|-|TRBV10-3
TGTGCCATCGGGGGGGAAGTGAATGAGCAGTTCTTC
CAIGGEVNEQFF
>TRBJ1-5|-|once|TRBV5-6
TGTGCCAGCAGCTTCGGAGTTTATAGCAATCAGCCCCAGCATTTT
CASSFGVYSNQPQHF
>TRBJ1-2|-|-|TRBV7-3
TGTGCCAGCAGCCCGGAGGGCGGTCCTAACTATGGCTACACCTTC
CASSPEGGPNYGYTF
>TRBJ2-7|-|-|TRBV2
TGTGCCAGCAGTGAAGAAGGGACTGGATTCTACGAGCAGTACTTC
CASSEEGTGFYEQYF
>TRBJ2-3|TRBD2|once|TRBV4-1
TGCGCCAGCAGCCGAGACTCCAATCGACTAGCGGGATCGGGGGATACGCAGTATTTT
CASSRDSNRLAGSGDTQYF
>TRBJ1-2|TRBD1|-|TRBV29-1
TGCAGCGTTGTGGACGACAGGGATTTTGGCTACACCTTC
CSVVDDRDFGYTF
>TRBJ1-2|-|-|TRBV19
TGTGCCAGTAGTATAGACCTCGGACAGAACTATGGCTACACCTTC
CASSIDLGQNYGYTF
>TRBJ2-4|TRBD2|-|TRBV27
TGTGCCAGCTCAAAGACTAGCGGGAGGGCCTGGGACATTCAGTACTTC
CASSKTSGRAWDIQYF
>TRBJ1-5|-|few|TRBV6-6
TGTGCCAGCAGTTACATCCAGGTCCGCAATCAGCCCCAGCATTTT
CASSYIQVRNQPQHF
>TRBJ1-4|-|-|TRBV4-1
TGCGCCAGCAGCCAAGCCGGCGGCGCAACTAATGAAAAACTGTTTTTT
CASSQAGGATNEKLFF
>TRBJ2-2|TRBD2|-|TRBV5-4
TGTGCCAGCAGCTTGCAACGGGGGGGCCCGGACGACGGGGAGCTGTTTTTT
CASSLQRGGPDDGELFF
>TRBJ2-7|-|-|TRBV28
TGTGCCAGCAGTTTCGGGAGTGGTTCCTACGAGCAGTACTTC
CASSFGSGSYEQYF
>TRBJ2-3|-|-|TRBV6-6
TGTGCCAGCAGTTCGTTGGATAGGGGGTATACAGATACGCAGTATTTT
CASSSLDRGYTDTQYF